Listed below are T cell receptor beta chains from one sample, sequenced in a study of beta chain features in type 1 diabetes. The data were produced by immunoSEQ multiplex PCR, yet TCRdb's version contains in-frame clones alone and is incomplete. The repertoire holds around 280,000 clones, 15% seen once, with 0.015% in the top ten. Sequencing input: naive CD4+ T cells from blood. The receptors derive from a man aged 18 to 30 with type 1 diabetes. The CDR3 runs from the conserved cysteine through the conserved F or W. D genes are given only for firm matches. Clone size is given for some rows only: seen once, a few or many times, or a class if the clone is expanded.

v_gene	abundance	j_gene	d_gene	CDR3nt	CDR3aa
TRBV5-6	NA	TRBJ2-2	NA	TGTGCCAGCAGCCCTGGCGACAGGTTACCGGGCGGGGAGCTGTTTTTT	CASSPGDRLPGGELFF
TRBV5-6	few	TRBJ2-1	NA	TGTGCCAGCAGCTTACCACTAGTCGGGTCCTACAATGAGCAGTTCTTC	CASSLPLVGSYNEQFF
TRBV7-2	NA	TRBJ2-1	NA	TGTGCCAGCAGCCTTGGACAGTACAATGAGCAGTTCTTC	CASSLGQYNEQFF
TRBV30	few	TRBJ2-1	TRBD2	TGTGCCTGGAGTGGCGGGAGCTCCTACAATGAGCAGTTCTTC	CAWSGGSSYNEQFF
TRBV9	few	TRBJ1-2	NA	TGTGCCAGCAGCGTAGGCACCCCAGGGGGCTACACCTTC	CASSVGTPGGYTF
TRBV5-1	few	TRBJ2-2	NA	TGCGCCAGCAGCCTGACCACAGGGTTTACCGGGGAGCTGTTTTTT	CASSLTTGFTGELFF
TRBV4-1	NA	TRBJ2-7	TRBD2	TGCGCCAGCAGCCCAACCGGGACTAGTATCTACGAGCAGTACTTC	CASSPTGTSIYEQYF
TRBV18	NA	TRBJ2-7	NA	TGTGCCAGCTCACCCCTGGGGGCGATAGCCTACGAGCAGTACTTC	CASSPLGAIAYEQYF
TRBV7-9	NA	TRBJ1-1	NA	TGTGCCAGCAGCGCCTGGGAGCGGGGTAACCCTGAAGCTTTCTTT	CASSAWERGNPEAFF
TRBV11-3	NA	TRBJ2-4	NA	TGTGCCAGCAGCTCGCCGGGATCTCGAGTATACTTC	CASSSPGSRVYF
TRBV2	NA	TRBJ1-2	NA	TGTGCCAGCAGTAGCCAGGGGTTTGGCTACACCTTC	CASSSQGFGYTF
TRBV27	few	TRBJ2-1	TRBD2	TGTGCCAGCAGTTTACGGAGCGGGAGGGCCAATGAGCAGTTCTTC	CASSLRSGRANEQFF
TRBV29-1	few	TRBJ2-1	TRBD2	TGCAGCGTACGTAGAGGGTTAGCGGGAGACCGTGAGCAGTTCTTC	CSVRRGLAGDREQFF
TRBV7-2	few	TRBJ1-3	NA	TGTGCCAGCAGCCCTATAGGGGCCTTAAGAAACACCATATATTTT	CASSPIGALRNTIYF
TRBV29-1	NA	TRBJ1-2	TRBD1	TGCAGCGTCGGCGCCGGACAGGGGAGTATTCATGGCTACACCTTC	CSVGAGQGSIHGYTF
TRBV6-5	few	TRBJ2-5	TRBD1	TGTGCCAGCAGTAACGGACAGGGGCCACAAGAGACCCAGTACTTC	CASSNGQGPQETQYF
TRBV14	NA	TRBJ1-6	NA	TGTGCCAGCAGTACGGTGGCCGCGGGGAATTCACCCCTCCACTTT	CASSTVAAGNSPLHF
TRBV11-2	few	TRBJ2-5	TRBD1	TGTGCCAGCAGCCGGGACAGAGAGGGCCAGTACTTC	CASSRDREGQYF
TRBV9	few	TRBJ1-1	TRBD1	TGTGCCAGCAGCGTGGGACAGCGTTACACTGAAGCTTTCTTT	CASSVGQRYTEAFF
TRBV28	few	TRBJ2-7	NA	TGTGCCAGCAGCGGGATTGGTCCCTACGAGCAGTACTTC	CASSGIGPYEQYF
TRBV30	few	TRBJ2-7	TRBD1	TGTGCCTGCGACAGGGTGGGGGAGCAGTACTTC	CACDRVGEQYF
TRBV4-2	few	TRBJ2-5	TRBD2	TGTGCCAGCAGCCAAGTTAGTGGGCTAGCGGGAGGAGAGACCCAGTACTTC	CASSQVSGLAGGETQYF
TRBV6-6	NA	TRBJ2-3	TRBD2	TGTGCCAGCAGTTACTCCGCGGGGGACCTCACAGATACGCAGTATTTT	CASSYSAGDLTDTQYF
TRBV7-9	few	TRBJ2-1	NA	TGTGCCAGCAGCTTCCGAGACAGTTTATTCGAGCAGTTCTTC	CASSFRDSLFEQFF
TRBV7-2	few	TRBJ2-7	TRBD1	TGTGCCAGCAAACGGACAGGGTCAGGACGCGAGCAGTACTTC	CASKRTGSGREQYF
TRBV6-1	few	TRBJ2-3	TRBD1	TGTGCCAGCAGTGACAGGGGGTGGGACACAGATACGCAGTATTTT	CASSDRGWDTDTQYF
TRBV25-1	NA	TRBJ2-2	NA	TGTGCCAGCAGTGTTTCAGGGGATCCCACCGGGGAGCTGTTTTTT	CASSVSGDPTGELFF
TRBV18	few	TRBJ2-3	NA	TGTGCCAGCTCCCCTAGCACAGATACGCAGTATTTT	CASSPSTDTQYF
TRBV6-6	NA	TRBJ2-7	NA	TGTGCCAGCAGTCAGCGTGGGGGGGCTTCCTACGAGCAGTACTTC	CASSQRGGASYEQYF
TRBV30	NA	TRBJ1-6	TRBD1	TGTGCCTGGAGTGGCAGACAGGGTAAAGAGGATTCACCCCTCCACTTT	CAWSGRQGKEDSPLHF
TRBV6-5	NA	TRBJ2-1	TRBD1	TGTGCCAGCAGAACCGGGACAGCTACTTACAATGAGCAGTTCTTC	CASRTGTATYNEQFF
TRBV28	NA	TRBJ2-7	TRBD1	TGTGCCAGCAGGCTCGACAGGGGAAAGCAGTACTTC	CASRLDRGKQYF
TRBV6-1	few	TRBJ2-7	NA	TGTGCCAGCAATTTCCTCAGGGACGAGCAGTACTTC	CASNFLRDEQYF
TRBV5-4	NA	TRBJ2-7	NA	TGTGCCAGCAGCTTGTCCCCGACTGAGCAGTACTTC	CASSLSPTEQYF
TRBV19	NA	TRBJ1-2	TRBD1	TGTGCCAGTAGTCCGACGGACAGGGACGGCTACACCTTC	CASSPTDRDGYTF
TRBV2	NA	TRBJ2-7	TRBD2	TGTGCCAGCAGTGCGATGCCTAGCGGGAGCGGCGAGCAGTACTTC	CASSAMPSGSGEQYF
TRBV28	few	TRBJ1-2	NA	TGTGCCATCAGCCAGGGGCGCTATGGCTACACCTTC	CAISQGRYGYTF
TRBV18	NA	TRBJ1-4	NA	TGTGCCAGCTCCTGGTACAGCCCGGGGGAAAAACTGTTTTTT	CASSWYSPGEKLFF
TRBV30	NA	TRBJ1-2	NA	TGTGCCTGGAGTGTAAAGCCGGAGAGCTATGGCTACACCTTC	CAWSVKPESYGYTF
TRBV28	few	TRBJ2-2	NA	TGTGCCAGCCTGGCGGACAGAGAACTGAACACCGGGGAGCTGTTTTTT	CASLADRELNTGELFF
TRBV30	few	TRBJ1-2	NA	TGTGCCTGGAGTGTTCGCCGAGCCTACACCTTC	CAWSVRRAYTF